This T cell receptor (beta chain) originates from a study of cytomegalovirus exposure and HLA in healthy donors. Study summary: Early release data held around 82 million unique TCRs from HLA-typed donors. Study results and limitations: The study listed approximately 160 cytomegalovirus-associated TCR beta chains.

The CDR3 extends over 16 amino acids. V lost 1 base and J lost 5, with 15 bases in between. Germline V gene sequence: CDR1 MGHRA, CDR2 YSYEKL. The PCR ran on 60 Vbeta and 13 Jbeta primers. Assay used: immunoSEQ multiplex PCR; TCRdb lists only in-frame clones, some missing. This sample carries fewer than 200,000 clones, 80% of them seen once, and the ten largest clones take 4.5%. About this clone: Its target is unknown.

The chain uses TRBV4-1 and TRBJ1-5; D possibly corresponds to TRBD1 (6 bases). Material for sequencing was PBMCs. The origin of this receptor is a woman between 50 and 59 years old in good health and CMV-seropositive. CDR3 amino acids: CASSQGAGGTDQPQHF. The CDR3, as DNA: TGCGCCAGCAGCCAAGGAGCGGGGGGCACAGATCAGCCCCAGCATTTT.